The next 15 T cell receptor beta chains were all read from a single sample in a study of T-cell reconstitution after alpha-beta-depleted transplantation in children. This sample's TCRbeta library carried unique molecular identifier barcodes. TCRdb passed the PCR reads through MiXCR, listing each CDR3 protein once. The profile shows hundreds of thousands of distinct CDR3 sequences, over 10% of them singletons. Sequencing was performed on PBMCs, taken before TCRalphabeta/CD19-depleted stem cell transplant. These TCRs come from a girl aged 2 to 9 with congenital amegakaryocytic thrombocytopenia, due to receive a stem cell transplant.

Details on this clonotype: A much larger clonotype is one base distant, so this may be a read error. The chain has TRBV7-9 and TRBJ2-3; D unresolved. In germline, CDR1 is SEHNR, CDR2 FQNEAQ (reference sequence). V lost 8 bases to trimming and J lost 5 bases, with 20 bases between them. This CDR3 is built from 15 residues. The chain's CDR3 is CASPPAPIGKDTQYF. In DNA, the CDR3 is TGTGCCAGCCCCCCTGCCCCGATCGGAAAAGATACGCAGTATTTT.

This clonotype occurred many times. CDR3 loop: CSARDLLPGLVTNEQFF. The CDR3 nucleotides are TGCAGTGCTAGAGATCTCCTGCCGGGACTAGTTACCAATGAGCAGTTCTTC. The rearrangement links TRBV20-1 to TRBJ2-1; 8 positions agree with TRBD2. The CDR3 extends over 17 amino acids. The V and J ends lost 0 bases and 6 bases, in that order; junction bases with no gene match: 13. Germline CDR1 reads DFQATT; CDR2 reads SNEGSKA (reference sequence).

The chain links TRBV5-1 to TRBJ2-3, with D possibly matching TRBD1 (6 bases). The germline gives CDR1 SGHRS, CDR2 YFSETQ. This CDR3 is 17 amino acids long. V lost 0 bases and J lost 0, with 14 bases in between. CDR3: CASSLVGAQTSTDTQYF. CDR3 DNA: TGCGCCAGCAGCTTGGTGGGGGCTCAAACCAGCACAGATACGCAGTATTTT.

The V call is TRBV29-1, the J call TRBJ2-3; 8 positions match TRBD2. This CDR3 region has 16 residues. Germline V gene sequence: CDR1 SQVTM, CDR2 ANQGSEA. The V segment lost 2 bases and the J segment 0 bases; nucleotides outside the gene matches: 7. The CDR3 here is CSVEFPSGRSTDTQYF. CDR3 nucleotide sequence: TGCAGCGTTGAATTCCCAAGCGGGAGAAGCACAGATACGCAGTATTTT.

The chain links TRBV6-5 to TRBJ2-3; D is ambiguous. Germline assignment: CDR1 MNHEY and CDR2 SVGAGI. V dropped 4 bases and J dropped 0 bases, with 8 bases sitting between them. The CDR3 runs to 14 residues. CDR3 in amino acids: CASSWGKSTDTQYF. CDR3 sequence (DNA): TGTGCCAGCAGTTGGGGAAAAAGCACAGATACGCAGTATTTT.

Only a few counts were recorded for this clonotype. In DNA form, the CDR3 reads TGCAGTGCCCACACGGCGCTAGCGGGAACGACGTACAATGAGCAGTTCTTC. Protein: CSAHTALAGTTYNEQFF. This chain connects TRBV20-1 to TRBJ2-1; 9 nucleotides agree with TRBD2. J was trimmed by 4 bases and V by 6 bases; bases with no gene match: 16. Germline V gives CDR1 DFQATT, CDR2 SNEGSKA (reference sequence). This CDR3 region has 17 residues.

This clonotype appeared a few times. The chain uses TRBV5-5 and TRBJ1-1, with 7 bases that match TRBD1. V shed 2 bases, J shed 5 bases, and the junction held 6 bases outside the gene matches. The CDR3 sequence is 14 residues long. Germline V gene data show CDR1 as SGHKS and CDR2 as YYEKEE (reference sequence). The CDR3 DNA is TGTGCCAGCAGCTTTAATCAGGGGGGGACTGAAGCTTTCTTT. Its protein product is CASSFNQGGTEAFF.

This clonotype was counted many times. The V gene is TRBV7-9, the J gene TRBJ1-2; 8 bases are a match to TRBD1. V was clipped by 5 bases and J by 8 bases; unmatched bases: 13. This CDR3 has 15 residues. Germline values: CDR1 SEHNR, CDR2 FQNEAQ (reference sequence). The CDR3 loop is CASSLTGDSKGGYTF. The DNA of the CDR3 is TGTGCCAGCAGCCTGACAGGGGACAGTAAGGGGGGCTACACCTTC.

In its sample, this clonotype was seen many times. The rearrangement joins TRBV29-1 to TRBJ2-1, with 10 bases lining up with TRBD2. The ends lost 0 bases at V and 9 bases at J; junction bases unmatched: 5. Germline CDR1 and CDR2: SQVTM and ANQGSEA. The CDR3 sequence is 14 residues long. The CDR3 loop reads CSVEDLAGVIEQFF. The CDR3, as DNA: TGCAGCGTTGAAGATCTAGCGGGAGTAATTGAGCAGTTCTTC.

This clonotype was seen only a few times. The chain carries TRBV12-3 or TRBV12-4 and TRBJ2-1; D is possibly TRBD2 (6 bases). This CDR3 has 18 amino acids. CDR3 region: CTISLNPALARPYNEQFF. The CDR3 nucleotides read TGTACCATCAGTTTAAATCCGGCGCTAGCGAGACCCTACAATGAGCAGTTCTTC.

This clonotype came up many times. This chain joins TRBV5-1 and TRBJ2-2, with 8 bases aligning to TRBD1. Germline CDR1 and CDR2: SGHRS and YFSETQ. J was trimmed by 6 bases and V by 5 bases; bases with no gene match: 9. The CDR3 runs 15 residues. CDR3 loop: CASRQGAADSGELFF. In DNA form, the CDR3 reads TGCGCCAGCAGGCAGGGGGCAGCGGACTCCGGGGAGCTGTTTTTT.

CDR3 sequence reads: CASSTGVRETQYF. The DNA for the CDR3 is TGTGCCAGCAGCACAGGGGTTAGGGAGACCCAGTACTTC. J is TRBJ2-5 and V is TRBV7-9; 7 positions match TRBD1. Germline CDR1 reads SEHNR; CDR2 reads FQNEAQ (reference sequence). Trimming cost V 5 bases and J 5 bases; bases outside gene matches: 5. CDR3 length equals 13 residues.

Notes on this clonotype: This may be a read error, as it is one base from a much larger clone. This sequence joins TRBV20-1 and TRBJ2-1; possibly TRBD1 or TRBD2 for D (5 bases each). Trimming left V 3 bases short and J 3 bases short, with 18 bases between. CDR1 is DFQATT and CDR2 is SNEGSKA in the germline V gene (reference sequence). This CDR3 region has 16 residues. DNA for the CDR3: TGCAGTGCTAGCGGGACGGGTTTCGCCAACTACAATGAGCAGTTCTTC. The encoded protein is CSASGTGFANYNEQFF.

This clonotype has more than one count but fewer than ten. The rearrangement joins TRBV7-3 to TRBJ2-2, with D perhaps matching TRBD1 (5 bases). This CDR3 is 13 amino acids long. The V gene lost 7 bases and the J gene lost 0 bases, with 6 bases spanning the gap. In germline, CDR1 is SGHTA, CDR2 FQGTGA. The CDR3 reads CASTGTNTGELFF. CDR3 sequence (DNA): TGTGCCAGCACAGGGACGAACACCGGGGAGCTGTTTTTT.

This clonotype showed up many times. This chain uses TRBV5-1 with TRBJ2-1; 10 bases agree with TRBD2. The CDR3 loop spans 15 amino acids. Unmatched junction bases numbered 7, after V lost 5 bases and J lost 5 bases. In germline, CDR1 is SGHRS, CDR2 YFSETQ. The CDR3 reads CASRPGLAENNEQFF. DNA for the CDR3: TGCGCCAGCAGACCTGGACTAGCGGAAAACAATGAGCAGTTCTTC.